Listed below are T cell receptor beta chains from one sample, sequenced in a study of early T cells in non-severe SARS-CoV-2 infection. TCRdb re-derived calls from the 5' RACE reads in MiXCR, one entry per CDR3 protein. The sample contains approximately 50,000 distinct CDR3 sequences, roughly 8.8% of which appear only once. What was sequenced was whole blood. The receptor set was obtained from an adult who was a healthcare worker with PCR-confirmed SARS-CoV-2 infection or an uninfected control (not recorded which). The CDR3 runs from the conserved cysteine through the conserved F or W. The size field is filled for only some rows; it gives once, few, many or a size class.

few | TRBV20-1 | CSGRLTLSGYNEQFF
many | TRBV4-2 | CASSRTGTGNTEAFF
few | TRBV7-2 | CASSSPETSAYNEQFF
many | TRBV7-3 | CASSPREAEAFF
many | TRBV29-1 | CSVGGTGGFTDTQYF
- | TRBV6-5 | CASQRRTASYEQYF
- | TRBV9 | CASSGWSRDSMQQFF
many | TRBV2 | CASAETGGYNEQFF
many | TRBV28 | CASSLEPYEQYF
many | TRBV7-2 | CASSLASSGTTNEQFF
many | TRBV12-3/TRBV12-4 | CATEGLSTDTQYF
few | TRBV7-9 | CASNPQGLVPTDTQYF
few | TRBV12-3/TRBV12-4 | CASSLINSPLHF
- | TRBV9 | CASSVPKNIQYF
few | TRBV5-1 | CASSRPGLAGTYEQYF
many | TRBV27 | CASSPQYRDSNQPQHF
many | TRBV2 | CASSRTGSSTDTQYF